The rows below give T cell receptor beta chains drawn from one sample of a study of blood T cell repertoires in COVID-19. Clones were read by immunoSEQ multiplex PCR, and TCRdb kept only the in-frame ones, dropping some. The table has around 82,000 clones, approximately 86% seen once; the top ten hold 5.5% to 7.5%. The material sequenced was peripheral blood. All receptors derive from a man at least 80 years old with COVID-19, enrolled during active disease. Both conserved end residues are part of each CDR3. Each record gives: D gene, V gene, J gene, clone size, CDR3 protein, CDR3 DNA. D genes are given only for firm matches. The listing skips clone size in some rows; elsewhere it reads once, few, many or a size class.

D gene: NA
V gene: TRBV4-1
J gene: TRBJ1-6
clone size: NA
CDR3 protein: CASSQRQLNSPLHF
CDR3 DNA: TGCGCCAGCAGCCAAAGACAGCTTAATTCACCCCTCCACTTT

D gene: NA
V gene: TRBV2
J gene: TRBJ1-1
clone size: NA
CDR3 protein: CASSEEGGTEAFF
CDR3 DNA: TGTGCCAGCAGTGAAGAGGGAGGCACTGAAGCTTTCTTT

D gene: NA
V gene: TRBV18
J gene: TRBJ2-1
clone size: NA
CDR3 protein: CASSPGADYNEQFF
CDR3 DNA: TGTGCCAGCTCACCAGGGGCGGACTACAATGAGCAGTTCTTC

D gene: NA
V gene: TRBV5-1
J gene: TRBJ1-3
clone size: NA
CDR3 protein: CASSQGRLDTIYF
CDR3 DNA: TGCGCCAGCAGCCAGGGGCGGTTGGACACCATATATTTT

D gene: NA
V gene: TRBV3-1/TRBV3-2
J gene: TRBJ1-5
clone size: NA
CDR3 protein: CASSLGVRQPQHF
CDR3 DNA: TGTGCCAGCAGCCTAGGGGTGCGACAGCCCCAGCATTTT

D gene: TRBD1
V gene: TRBV5-6
J gene: TRBJ2-5
clone size: NA
CDR3 protein: CASSLVGQGARTQYF
CDR3 DNA: TGTGCCAGCAGCTTGGTGGGACAGGGGGCCAGGACCCAGTACTTC

D gene: TRBD2
V gene: TRBV9
J gene: TRBJ2-1
clone size: NA
CDR3 protein: CASSVVPAGVWSEGQFF
CDR3 DNA: TGTGCCAGCAGCGTAGTTCCCGCGGGGGTATGGTCTGAGGGGCAGTTCTTC

D gene: TRBD1
V gene: TRBV7-8
J gene: TRBJ1-3
clone size: NA
CDR3 protein: CASSPGQFPSGNTIYF
CDR3 DNA: TGTGCCAGCAGCCCGGGACAGTTCCCCTCTGGAAACACCATATATTTT

D gene: TRBD1
V gene: TRBV4-1
J gene: TRBJ1-5
clone size: once
CDR3 protein: CASSHVSGGSQPQHF
CDR3 DNA: TGCGCCAGCAGCCATGTTTCAGGGGGGAGTCAGCCCCAGCATTTT

D gene: TRBD1
V gene: TRBV19
J gene: TRBJ1-2
clone size: NA
CDR3 protein: CASSLDRGNGYTF
CDR3 DNA: TGTGCCAGTAGTCTCGACAGGGGGAATGGCTACACCTTC

D gene: TRBD2
V gene: TRBV2
J gene: TRBJ2-3
clone size: NA
CDR3 protein: CASRLLAGADTQYF
CDR3 DNA: TGTGCCAGCAGACTTCTAGCGGGGGCTGATACGCAGTATTTT

D gene: NA
V gene: TRBV18
J gene: TRBJ2-7
clone size: NA
CDR3 protein: CASSLQTVGYEQYF
CDR3 DNA: TGTGCCAGCTCACTTCAGACAGTAGGCTACGAGCAGTACTTC

D gene: TRBD2
V gene: TRBV7-9
J gene: TRBJ2-7
clone size: NA
CDR3 protein: CASQDGGVYEQYF
CDR3 DNA: TGTGCCAGCCAGGATGGGGGGGTGTACGAGCAGTACTTC

D gene: TRBD1
V gene: TRBV3-1/TRBV3-2
J gene: TRBJ1-1
clone size: NA
CDR3 protein: CASSAGTGMNTEAFF
CDR3 DNA: TGTGCCAGCAGTGCCGGGACAGGGATGAACACTGAAGCTTTCTTT

D gene: NA
V gene: TRBV6-5
J gene: TRBJ1-1
clone size: NA
CDR3 protein: CATASWGDTEAFF
CDR3 DNA: TGTGCCACCGCTTCGTGGGGCGACACTGAAGCTTTCTTT

D gene: TRBD1
V gene: TRBV10-3
J gene: TRBJ1-5
clone size: NA
CDR3 protein: CAISLSGQVKHF
CDR3 DNA: TGTGCCATCAGTCTAAGTGGACAGGTAAAGCATTTT

D gene: TRBD2
V gene: TRBV7-9
J gene: TRBJ2-3
clone size: NA
CDR3 protein: CASSLISGVTDTQYF
CDR3 DNA: TGTGCCAGCAGCTTAATCAGCGGGGTTACAGATACGCAGTATTTT

D gene: NA
V gene: TRBV5-1
J gene: TRBJ1-2
clone size: once
CDR3 protein: CASSLGNREGYTF
CDR3 DNA: TGCGCCAGCAGCTTGGGCAACAGGGAAGGCTACACCTTC

D gene: TRBD1
V gene: TRBV7-8
J gene: TRBJ2-1
clone size: NA
CDR3 protein: CASSSGTGAYNEQFF
CDR3 DNA: TGTGCCAGCAGCTCTGGGACAGGGGCCTACAATGAGCAGTTCTTC

D gene: TRBD2
V gene: TRBV15
J gene: TRBJ2-1
clone size: once
CDR3 protein: CATSRAGGSSANEQFF
CDR3 DNA: TGTGCCACCAGCAGGGCGGGGGGTTCTTCCGCCAATGAGCAGTTCTTC

D gene: NA
V gene: TRBV19
J gene: TRBJ2-7
clone size: NA
CDR3 protein: CASSMREAYEQYF
CDR3 DNA: TGTGCCAGTAGTATGAGAGAGGCCTACGAGCAGTACTTC

D gene: NA
V gene: TRBV18
J gene: TRBJ1-5
clone size: NA
CDR3 protein: CASSPRAGDLSNQPQHF
CDR3 DNA: TGTGCCAGCTCACCACGGGCAGGGGACCTTAGCAATCAGCCCCAGCATTTT

D gene: TRBD1
V gene: TRBV19
J gene: TRBJ2-3
clone size: few
CDR3 protein: CASSGQAGDTQYF
CDR3 DNA: TGTGCCAGTAGCGGACAGGCAGGAGATACGCAGTATTTT

D gene: NA
V gene: TRBV15
J gene: TRBJ1-4
clone size: NA
CDR3 protein: CATSSPSLGGEKLFF
CDR3 DNA: TGTGCCACCAGCAGTCCTTCCCTGGGGGGTGAAAAACTGTTTTTT

D gene: TRBD1
V gene: TRBV10-3
J gene: TRBJ1-1
clone size: NA
CDR3 protein: CAISESTRQGPNTEAFF
CDR3 DNA: TGTGCCATCAGTGAGTCAACCCGACAGGGGCCGAACACTGAAGCTTTCTTT

D gene: NA
V gene: TRBV6-4
J gene: TRBJ2-3
clone size: once
CDR3 protein: CASSDGGGDTQYF
CDR3 DNA: TGTGCCAGCAGTGACGGGGGCGGGGATACGCAGTATTTT

D gene: TRBD1
V gene: TRBV11-3
J gene: TRBJ2-5
clone size: NA
CDR3 protein: CASSPGQGIKTQYF
CDR3 DNA: TGTGCCAGCAGCCCGGGACAGGGAATAAAGACCCAGTACTTC

D gene: NA
V gene: TRBV19
J gene: TRBJ2-3
clone size: once
CDR3 protein: CASSTLASSTDTQYF
CDR3 DNA: TGTGCCAGTAGTACGTTAGCGTCTAGCACAGATACGCAGTATTTT

D gene: NA
V gene: TRBV4-1
J gene: TRBJ1-6
clone size: NA
CDR3 protein: CASSQDSRKGVHSPLHF
CDR3 DNA: TGCGCCAGCAGCCAAGATAGCCGGAAAGGGGTCCATTCACCCCTCCACTTT

D gene: NA
V gene: TRBV19
J gene: TRBJ1-6
clone size: NA
CDR3 protein: CASSIDALYSPLHF
CDR3 DNA: TGTGCCAGTAGTATAGATGCACTCTATTCACCCCTCCACTTT

D gene: TRBD2
V gene: TRBV5-1
J gene: TRBJ2-2
clone size: NA
CDR3 protein: CASRALAGVSGELFF
CDR3 DNA: TGCGCCAGCAGGGCACTAGCGGGGGTGTCCGGGGAGCTGTTTTTT

D gene: NA
V gene: TRBV21-1
J gene: TRBJ2-2
clone size: NA
CDR3 protein: CASSKKGWTGGTGELFF
CDR3 DNA: TGTGCCAGCAGCAAAAAGGGCTGGACAGGGGGCACCGGGGAGCTGTTTTTT

D gene: TRBD1
V gene: TRBV28
J gene: TRBJ2-3
clone size: NA
CDR3 protein: CASSSPGTGSSSTDTQYF
CDR3 DNA: TGTGCCAGCAGTTCTCCCGGGACAGGGTCCTCTAGCACAGATACGCAGTATTTT

D gene: TRBD1
V gene: TRBV4-1
J gene: TRBJ2-1
clone size: NA
CDR3 protein: CASSQGRGPSSYNEQFF
CDR3 DNA: TGCGCCAGCAGCCAAGGTAGGGGGCCGAGCTCCTACAATGAGCAGTTCTTC

D gene: NA
V gene: TRBV5-6
J gene: TRBJ1-1
clone size: NA
CDR3 protein: CASSFEQGNTEAFF
CDR3 DNA: TGTGCCAGCAGCTTCGAACAGGGGAACACTGAAGCTTTCTTT

D gene: TRBD1
V gene: TRBV7-2
J gene: TRBJ2-1
clone size: NA
CDR3 protein: CASSLYGTGGNEQFF
CDR3 DNA: TGTGCCAGCAGCTTATACGGGACAGGGGGCAATGAGCAGTTCTTC

D gene: NA
V gene: TRBV6-5
J gene: TRBJ1-1
clone size: NA
CDR3 protein: CASSSLRNTEAFF
CDR3 DNA: TGTGCCAGCAGTTCCCTCAGGAACACTGAAGCTTTCTTT

D gene: TRBD2
V gene: TRBV5-1
J gene: TRBJ2-2
clone size: NA
CDR3 protein: CASSPPRTSGGANTGELFF
CDR3 DNA: TGCGCCAGCAGCCCACCCCGGACTAGCGGGGGGGCGAACACCGGGGAGCTGTTTTTT

D gene: TRBD1
V gene: TRBV13
J gene: TRBJ1-4
clone size: NA
CDR3 protein: CASSLKQGDSNEKLFF
CDR3 DNA: TGTGCCAGCAGCTTAAAACAGGGGGATAGTAATGAAAAACTGTTTTTT

D gene: TRBD1
V gene: TRBV12-3/TRBV12-4
J gene: TRBJ1-1
clone size: once
CDR3 protein: CASSGQGWRAFF
CDR3 DNA: TGTGCCAGCAGCGGACAGGGGTGGAGAGCTTTCTTT

D gene: NA
V gene: TRBV9
J gene: TRBJ2-5
clone size: once
CDR3 protein: CASSPRQDQETQYF
CDR3 DNA: TGTGCCAGCAGCCCCCGACAGGACCAAGAGACCCAGTACTTC

D gene: TRBD1
V gene: TRBV5-1
J gene: TRBJ1-4
clone size: NA
CDR3 protein: CASSLVGQGGEKLFF
CDR3 DNA: TGCGCCAGCAGCTTGGTGGGACAGGGTGGAGAAAAACTGTTTTTT

D gene: NA
V gene: TRBV5-1
J gene: TRBJ1-4
clone size: NA
CDR3 protein: CASSLIYRATGQGEEKLFF
CDR3 DNA: TGCGCCAGCAGCTTGATATATCGAGCGACGGGCCAGGGTGAAGAAAAACTGTTTTTT

D gene: NA
V gene: TRBV28
J gene: TRBJ2-5
clone size: once
CDR3 protein: CASSPSSGGGPEETQYF
CDR3 DNA: TGTGCCAGCAGTCCCTCGTCTGGGGGGGGGCCCGAAGAGACCCAGTACTTC

D gene: NA
V gene: TRBV6-5
J gene: TRBJ2-7
clone size: NA
CDR3 protein: CASRLQGYEQYF
CDR3 DNA: TGTGCCAGCAGGCTCCAGGGGTACGAGCAGTACTTC

D gene: TRBD1
V gene: TRBV9
J gene: TRBJ2-3
clone size: NA
CDR3 protein: CASSTQGNGDTQYF
CDR3 DNA: TGTGCCAGCAGCACACAGGGGAATGGAGATACGCAGTATTTT

D gene: NA
V gene: TRBV10-3
J gene: TRBJ2-7
clone size: few
CDR3 protein: CAISEGPGPSYEQYF
CDR3 DNA: TGTGCCATCAGTGAGGGGCCTGGCCCATCCTACGAGCAGTACTTC

D gene: TRBD1
V gene: TRBV5-4
J gene: TRBJ1-2
clone size: NA
CDR3 protein: CASSTRQGIVANYGYTF
CDR3 DNA: TGTGCCAGCAGCACCCGACAGGGTATTGTTGCTAACTATGGCTACACCTTC

D gene: NA
V gene: TRBV2
J gene: TRBJ1-6
clone size: NA
CDR3 protein: CASSDWGEANSPLHF
CDR3 DNA: TGTGCCAGCAGTGATTGGGGGGAGGCTAATTCACCCCTCCACTTT

D gene: TRBD1
V gene: TRBV4-2
J gene: TRBJ1-1
clone size: few
CDR3 protein: CASSQGQGSMNTEAFF
CDR3 DNA: TGTGCCAGCAGCCAGGGACAGGGTTCTATGAACACTGAAGCTTTCTTT

D gene: TRBD1
V gene: TRBV2
J gene: TRBJ1-1
clone size: NA
CDR3 protein: CASFSRDRGGTEAFF
CDR3 DNA: TGTGCCAGCTTTTCCCGGGACAGGGGCGGGACTGAAGCTTTCTTT

D gene: NA
V gene: TRBV6-5
J gene: TRBJ2-2
clone size: NA
CDR3 protein: CAIRYYSNTGELFF
CDR3 DNA: TGTGCCATACGATATTACAGCAACACCGGGGAGCTGTTTTTT

D gene: NA
V gene: TRBV6-5
J gene: TRBJ1-2
clone size: NA
CDR3 protein: CASTLGQWSFGYTF
CDR3 DNA: TGTGCCAGCACCTTAGGACAGTGGAGTTTTGGCTACACCTTC

D gene: NA
V gene: TRBV9
J gene: TRBJ2-1
clone size: once
CDR3 protein: CASSLAGTPSNEQFF
CDR3 DNA: TGTGCCAGCAGCCTCGCGGGGACCCCCAGCAATGAGCAGTTCTTC

D gene: NA
V gene: TRBV6-5
J gene: TRBJ2-3
clone size: NA
CDR3 protein: CASSYSASGGTDTQYF
CDR3 DNA: TGTGCTAGCAGTTACTCGGCTTCCGGGGGCACAGATACGCAGTATTTT